This entry features one T cell receptor beta chain sequence. What antigen it recognizes has not been identified. From each donor, a roughly 2.5 ml peripheral blood sample was drawn into PAXgene tubes and stored at -80 degrees C. Without any T cell sorting, total RNA was extracted from whole blood using the PAXgene blood miRNA kit on an automated QIAcube. Deep TCRalpha and TCRbeta repertoire profiling with unique molecular barcoding was performed on peripheral blood of monozygotic twin pairs concordant or discordant for inflammatory bowel disease. Smoking habits were recorded for all twin pairs, and individuals were classified as current, former or never smokers. The library was produced with 5' RACE. For each TCR library, about 4,000 ng of total RNA was used. For each sample, cDNA synthesis with SMARTScribe reverse transcriptase was split into eight separate reactions. During cDNA synthesis, template switching introduced unique molecular identifiers that contained a 6-nucleotide sample barcode. TCRalpha and TCRbeta cDNA was amplified in two nested PCRs of around 15 and 9 cycles, and bead purification was carried out after each PCR. Before amplification, the cDNA was treated with uracil DNA-glycosylase and purified using the QIAquick PCR purification kit. In the second PCR, Illumina TruSeq-compatible adapters and sample-specific barcodes were added. Library quality and concentration were checked on TapeStation and Qubit, and libraries were pooled at 5 ng each. Pooled libraries were sequenced on an Illumina HiSeq2500 single-index Rapid Run with 2 x 100 bp reads and custom sequencing primers. In the original analysis: PCR and sequencing errors were corrected by UMI-based consensus assembly using MiGEC version 1.2.6. MiXCR version 2.1.1 was used to carry out V(D)J alignment, clonotype assembly and CDR3 extraction. To normalise gene usage, clonotype sharing and MAIT/NKT TCR abundance, the analysis used the top 1000, 10 000 and 20 000 clonotypes per sample. Diversity was computed as the inverse Simpson index with the vegan R package after downsampling to 27 000 UMIs. Paired Mann-Whitney U tests were applied to discordant twin pairs, with Benjamini-Hochberg correction for multiple testing. After the reads were reprocessed by TCRdb, one entry was made per CDR3 protein sequence, with no DNA. TCRdb assigned the V and J calls; the authors' analysis was not used. This sample's table has entries for a few hundred thousand distinct CDR3 sequences. The ten largest account for around 2.6% of the sample.

The data stem from a study of monozygotic twins with inflammatory bowel disease (dated by TCRdb to about 2019). About the study as a whole: A total of about 28 monozygotic twin pairs were included in the full study, comprising nine German pairs (four IBD-concordant, five IBD-discordant) and 19 IBD-discordant Danish pairs. The search for disease-associated traits relied mainly on comparing IBD patients with their genetically identical healthy co-twins within discordant pairs. Each individual had, on average, about 151 000 unique TCRalpha sequences and 181 000 unique TCRbeta sequences available for analysis. General study outcomes and caveats: The analysis was unable to tell different T cell subtypes apart. Measured by the inverse Simpson index, TCRbeta repertoire diversity was lower in IBD patients than in their healthy co-twins. No single strong signal or clonotype linked to IBD turned up in the results, so the idea that one exists was not supported. No difference in repertoire similarity was observed between concordant and discordant twins, possibly owing to limited statistical power. Compared with healthy twins, IBD patients had fewer clonotypes in common with other individuals, a difference most pronounced in patients showing signs of disease activity. Background noise and inter-individual variability may have been introduced into the repertoires by the differing immunosuppressive treatments among patients.

The cysteine opens and the phenylalanine closes a CDR3 of 13 amino acids. No DNA is listed. The germline V gene encodes CDR1 LGHDT and CDR2 YNNKEL (reference sequence). Recombination joined TRBV3-1 with TRBJ1-1. The sequence came from a human donor with ulcerative colitis or Crohn's disease, or a healthy co-twin of an affected twin (not recorded which). Sequenced sample: blood. The CDR3 reads as follows: CASSLTWNTEAFF. Supplemented by the reference TRBV3-1 and TRBJ1-1 proteins around the CDR3, the complete variable domain is DTAVSQTPKYLVTQMGNDKSIKCEQNLGHDTMYWYKQDSKKFLKIMFSYNNKELIINETVPNRFSPKSPDKAHLNLHINSLELGDSAVYFCASSLTWNTEAFFGQGTRLTVV.